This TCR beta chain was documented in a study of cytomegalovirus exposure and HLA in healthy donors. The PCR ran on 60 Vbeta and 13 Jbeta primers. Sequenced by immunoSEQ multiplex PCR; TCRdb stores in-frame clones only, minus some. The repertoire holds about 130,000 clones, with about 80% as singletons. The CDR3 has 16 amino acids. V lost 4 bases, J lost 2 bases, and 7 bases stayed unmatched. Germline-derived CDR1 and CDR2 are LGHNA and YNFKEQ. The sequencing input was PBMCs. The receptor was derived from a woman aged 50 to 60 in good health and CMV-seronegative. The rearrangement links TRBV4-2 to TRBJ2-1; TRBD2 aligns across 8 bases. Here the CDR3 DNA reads TGTGCCAGCAGCCTCCAGACTAGCGATACCTACAATGAGCAGTTCTTC. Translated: CASSLQTSDTYNEQFF.